What follows are 4 T cell receptor beta chains derived from one specimen sequenced in a study of shared clonotypes between healthy human individuals (dated by TCRdb to 2018 to 2021). CD8 naive samples were CD45RO-negative cells positively selected for CCR7, giving a CD45RA+CCR7+ population that excluded TemRA cells. Libraries were made using the immunoSEQ multiplex PCR assay. The table comes from immuneACCESS by way of TCRdb, which keeps in-frame sequences with V and J called. Part of the clones is missing from these tables; in studies checked, under half for an unresolved V gene and the rest for unknown reasons. The sample table holds roughly 810,000 clones, of which roughly 96% were seen once. Of the sample, under 0.25% falls within the top ten clones. The specimen sequenced was naive CD8+ T cells sorted from blood. According to the study, the label for this sample's cell subset or site signals: CD45RA+CCR7+. These receptors came from a man between 25 and 39 years old in good health.

The chain has TRBV7-9 and TRBJ2-7, with 7 bases aligning to TRBD2. This CDR3 region has 13 residues. Per germline, CDR1 SEHNR and CDR2 FQNEAQ (reference sequence). Germline trimming cut 4 bases from V and 3 bases from J; bases unmatched to any gene: 3. The DNA of the CDR3 is TGTGCCAGCAGCTCGAGCGGGAACTACGAGCAGTACTTC. Amino acids: CASSSSGNYEQYF. Drawing the rest from reference TRBV7-9 and TRBJ2-7, the complete variable domain is DTGVSQNPRHKITKRGQNVTFRCDPISEHNRLYWYRQTLGQGPEFLTYFQNEAQLEKSRLLSDRFSAERPKGSFSTLEIQRTEQGDSAMYLCASSSSGNYEQYFGPGTRLTVT.

About this clone: The same CDR3 is also encoded by other DNA sequences in this sample. This chain joins TRBV11-2 and TRBJ2-7; 7 bases map to TRBD1. The CDR3 is 14 residues long. V shed 3 bases and J 2 bases; nucleotides not matched to a gene: 4. CDR1 and CDR2 from the germline V gene are SGHAT and FQNNGV. The CDR3, as DNA: TGTGCCAGCAGCTTCGGGACAGCCACCTACGAGCAGTACTTC. Translation: CASSFGTATYEQYF.

This clone was counted a single time. V gene TRBV7-9 combines with J gene TRBJ2-7; D not resolved. V gave up 5 bases and J gave up 0 bases, with 11 bases separating them. Per the germline V gene, CDR1 is SEHNR and CDR2 is FQNEAQ (reference sequence). The CDR3 is 14 residues long. CDR3 sequence (DNA): TGTGCCAGCAGCACCTCGGACGGCTCCTACGAGCAGTACTTC. It is translated as CASSTSDGSYEQYF.

This clone was seen just once. The sample carries other DNA sequences with the same CDR3. The V and J genes are TRBV9 and TRBJ1-3; 8 bases fit TRBD1. V lost 2 bases to trimming and J lost 4 bases; unmatched junction nucleotides: 5. Germline CDR1 SGDLS, CDR2 YYNGEE. CDR3 size: 15 residues. The CDR3 loop is CASSVGDRTGNTIYF. CDR3 nucleotides: TGTGCCAGCAGCGTCGGGGACAGGACAGGAAACACCATATATTTT.